This TCR beta chain appears in the sequencing data of a study of PD-1 blockade in classical Hodgkin lymphoma. Study findings and constraints: Baseline TCR diversity was reportedly lower in newly diagnosed patients than in healthy donors. It was reported as lower still in relapsed/refractory patients. Still unresolved is the cause of the repertoire differences, which may be disease activity or prior therapy.

Worth noting for this clone: What it recognizes is unknown.

Method: immunoSEQ multiplex PCR; TCRdb's copy keeps in-frame clones and lacks some. Of 25,000 to 35,000 clones listed, 94% were seen once; the top ten hold roughly 2.1%. Looked up from germline, CDR1 is MNHEY and CDR2 is SMNVEV (reference sequence). V trimming: 6 bases; J trimming: 5 bases; junction bases outside the gene matches: 9. The CDR3 contains 15 residues. Stated time point: newly diagnosed, previously untreated cHL patient sample. It was PBMCs in newly diagnosed, untreated classical Hodgkin lymphoma that served as comparison. The V gene is TRBV27, the J gene TRBJ2-2, with 7 bases fitting TRBD1. The specimen sequenced was peripheral blood mononuclear cells (PBMCs). This clonotype was obtained from a human donor with classical Hodgkin lymphoma. In DNA, the CDR3 is TGTGCCAGCAGCTATACAGGGGTTCGGACCGGGGAGCTGTTTTTT. This sequence encodes CASSYTGVRTGELFF.